Below are 29 T cell receptor beta chains sequenced from a single sample in a study of brain T cells in children with intractable seizures. TCRdb keeps only in-frame clones here, not all; method: immunoSEQ multiplex PCR. The table lists around 80,000 clones, around nine tenths of them singletons, with 24% in the top ten. The material sequenced was peripheral blood, taken at surgery. The origin of the receptors is a girl aged 2-10 years with Rasmussen encephalitis and intractable seizures.

This chain connects TRBV6-1 to TRBJ2-7; D might be TRBD1 (5 bases). V was pared by 0 bases and J by 7 bases, with 13 bases between. Germline CDR1 reads MNHNS; CDR2 reads SASEGT. There are 14 residues in the CDR3. DNA for the CDR3: TGTGCCAGCAGTGAAGCGGCAGGGCCATGGGAGCAGTACTTC. It codes for CASSEAAGPWEQYF.

The chain recombines TRBV23-1 with TRBJ2-6; TRBD1 matches 7 bases. TRBV23-1 is an ORF, with its function uncertain. The CDR3 length is 16 residues. With 6 bases clipped from V and 2 bases from J, the junction kept 7 bases outside the gene matches. The CDR3 here is CASSPHTGAGANVLTF. The CDR3 nucleotides are TGCGCCAGCAGCCCACACACAGGGGCTGGGGCCAACGTCCTGACTTTC.

The chain links TRBV7-3 to TRBJ2-5; 9 nucleotides line up with TRBD2. V gave up 3 bases and J gave up 5 bases; unmatched junction bases: 7. CDR1 SGHTA and CDR2 FQGTGA come from the germline V gene. The CDR3 covers 15 residues. For the CDR3, the DNA is TGTGCCAGCAGCTTCGTAGCGGGGGCGGTGGAGACCCAGTACTTC. Translation gives CASSFVAGAVETQYF.

The chain links TRBV11-2 to TRBJ1-1, with a possible D match to TRBD1 (6 bases). The CDR3 loop spans 13 amino acids. V shed 0 bases and J shed 8 bases, with 10 bases lying between them. Germline assignment: CDR1 SGHAT and CDR2 FQNNGV. The CDR3 here is CASSLEGQGEAFF. CDR3 DNA sequence: TGTGCCAGCAGCTTAGAAGGGCAGGGGGAAGCTTTCTTT.

This clone was counted a single time. The chain uses TRBV28 and TRBJ1-5; D is unresolved. The germline V gene has CDR1 MDHEN and CDR2 SYDVKM. Trimming pared 0 bases from V and 1 base from J, leaving 10 bases between. The CDR3 runs 16 residues. The DNA of the CDR3 is TGTGCCAGCAGTTTATGGACGGGTCGGAGCAATCAGCCCCAGCATTTT. Translated: CASSLWTGRSNQPQHF.

The J gene is TRBJ2-1, the V gene TRBV5-4; D possibly corresponds to TRBD2 (5 bases). The germline gives CDR1 SGHNT, CDR2 YYREEE (reference sequence). Trimming removed 3 bases at V and 0 bases at J, with 10 bases between. There are 15 residues in the CDR3. The CDR3 protein is CASSSAGSSYNEQFF. The CDR3, as DNA: TGTGCCAGCAGCTCCGCGGGTAGCTCCTACAATGAGCAGTTCTTC. Combining the CDR3 with reference TRBV5-4 and TRBJ2-1 gives the whole variable domain ETGVTQSPTHLIKTRGQQVTLRCSSQSGHNTVSWYQQALGQGPQFIFQYYREEENGRGNFPPRFSGLQFPNYSSELNVNALELDDSALYLCASSSAGSSYNEQFFGPGTRLTVL.

The rearrangement uses TRBV4-2 and TRBJ2-4; D is ambiguous. The CDR3 is 14 residues long. Trimming removed 0 bases at V and 5 bases at J, with 8 bases between. Germline V lookup: CDR1 LGHNA, CDR2 YNFKEQ. The DNA for the CDR3 is TGTGCCAGCAGCCAAGAAGGATCTGAAAACATTCAGTACTTC. Translation gives CASSQEGSENIQYF.

CDR3 residues: CASSLFRGPEAPNEKLFF. CDR3 sequence (DNA): TGTGCCAGCAGCTTATTTCGAGGGCCCGAGGCCCCTAATGAAAAACTGTTTTTT. The chain recombines TRBV5-4 with TRBJ1-4; no definite D call. Germline CDR1 and CDR2: SGHNT and YYREEE (reference sequence). This CDR3 is built from 18 residues. V was trimmed by 2 bases and J by 3 bases, leaving 20 bases between them.

V usage is TRBV6-5 and J usage is TRBJ2-7; D unclear. This CDR3 is 14 amino acids long. V was cut by 0 bases and J by 3 bases, with 9 bases left in between. CDR1 MNHEY and CDR2 SVGAGI come from the germline V gene. The DNA of the CDR3 is TGTGCCAGCAGTTACTCGTGGTATGGCTACGAGCAGTACTTC. Translated, it gives CASSYSWYGYEQYF.

The genes are TRBV7-9 and TRBJ1-1; D may be TRBD1 (5 bases). This CDR3 is 15 amino acids long. The germline CDR1 and CDR2 sequences are SEHNR and FQNEAQ (reference sequence). Trimming pared 4 bases from V and 1 base from J, leaving 13 bases between. DNA for the CDR3: TGTGCCAGCAGCTCCCCCCGGGACGGGAACACTGAAGCTTTCTTT. It specifies CASSSPRDGNTEAFF.

V is TRBV7-2 and J is TRBJ2-3; D uncertain. CDR1 and CDR2 (germline): SGHTA, FQGNSA. This CDR3 region has 15 residues. Trimming left V 4 bases short and J 3 bases short, with 14 bases between. The CDR3 nucleotides read TGTGCCAGCAGCTGGGGTGGCTACCTAACAGATACGCAGTATTTT. Its protein is CASSWGGYLTDTQYF.

This clone was seen once. The chain joins TRBV6-5 to TRBJ2-7, with D perhaps TRBD2 (6 bases). The germline V gene has CDR1 MNHEY and CDR2 SVGAGI. The CDR3 covers 13 residues. Trimming shortened V by 6 bases and J by 3 bases, and 12 bases separated the two germline ends. The CDR3, as DNA: TGTGCCAGCAGGCGGGACGGACGCTACGAGCAGTACTTC. Residues: CASRRDGRYEQYF.

CDR3 residues: CATSETGGTYGYTF. The CDR3 DNA follows: TGTGCCACCAGTGAAACAGGGGGAACCTATGGCTACACCTTC. The chain links TRBV24-1 to TRBJ1-2; TRBD1 aligns across 8 bases. Trimming removed 4 bases from V and 4 bases from J; junction bases left unmatched: 4. The CDR3 runs to 14 residues. Germline assignment: CDR1 KGHDR and CDR2 SFDVKD.

This clone has only one observation. CDR3 protein: CASRERADTQYF. The DNA of the CDR3 is TGTGCCAGCCGGGAGAGAGCAGATACGCAGTATTTT. The chain uses TRBV28 and TRBJ2-3, with TRBD2 as a possible D gene (6 bases). The CDR3 runs 12 residues. The germline V gene has CDR1 MDHEN and CDR2 SYDVKM. Trimming pared 8 bases from V and 4 bases from J, leaving 10 bases between.

This CDR3 reads CASSVGPSASANEQFF. The DNA of the CDR3 is TGTGCCAGCAGCGTAGGACCTTCGGCTAGCGCCAATGAGCAGTTCTTC. V is TRBV9 and J is TRBJ2-1; possible D gene TRBD2, 6 bases. CDR3 size: 16 residues. Deletions cut 0 bases from V and 6 bases from J, with 16 bases between. In germline, CDR1 is SGDLS, CDR2 YYNGEE. Full variable domain (outside the CDR3, taken from reference TRBV9 and TRBJ2-1): DSGVTQTPKHLITATGQRVTLRCSPRSGDLSVYWYQQSLDQGLQFLIQYYNGEERAKGNILERFSAQQFPDLHSELNLSSLELGDSALYFCASSVGPSASANEQFFGPGTRLTVL.

The J gene is TRBJ2-1, the V gene TRBV27, with 10 bases lining up with TRBD2. V lost 5 bases, J lost 7 bases, and 26 bases stayed unmatched. This CDR3 contains 21 residues. CDR1 is MNHEY, CDR2 SMNVEV, per germline (reference sequence). The CDR3 DNA reads TGTGCCAGCAGTATCCGGACTAGCGGCAACCTGAAAAGTGGCACGTGGAATGAGCAGTTCTTC. Translation: CASSIRTSGNLKSGTWNEQFF.

The rearrangement joins TRBV5-8 to TRBJ2-7, with TRBD2 matching over 7 bases. Germline CDR1 SGHTS, CDR2 YDEGEE. The CDR3 has 15 residues. The V and J ends lost 4 bases and 2 bases, in that order; junction bases with no gene match: 9. This chain's CDR3 is CASSAPGLAAYEQYF. The CDR3 nucleotides read TGTGCCAGCAGCGCACCCGGGCTAGCGGCCTACGAGCAGTACTTC. The full variable domain, in which reference TRBV5-8 and TRBJ2-7 provide the parts outside the CDR3, is EAGVTQSPTHLIKTRGQQATLRCSPISGHTSVYWYQQALGLGLQFLLWYDEGEERNRGNFPPRFSGRQFPNYSSELNVNALELEDSALYLCASSAPGLAAYEQYFGPGTRLTVT.

The chain joins TRBV3-1 (or the pseudogene TRBV3-2) to TRBJ2-2; D ambiguous. There are 14 residues in the CDR3. V was shortened by 4 bases and J by 2 bases, with 8 bases between the two germline ends. The germline gives CDR1 LGHDT, CDR2 YNNKEL (reference sequence). CDR3: CASSRHPNTGELFF. The CDR3 region has the DNA TGTGCCAGCAGCCGACACCCAAACACCGGGGAGCTGTTTTTT.

This rearrangement joins TRBV9 to TRBJ2-1, with 10 bases aligning to TRBD2. The trim removed 0 bases at V and 4 bases at J, leaving 10 bases unmatched. The CDR3 is made up of 18 amino acids. Per the germline V gene, CDR1 is SGDLS and CDR2 is YYNGEE. CDR3 coding DNA: TGTGCCAGCAGCGTAGCGGCTAGCGGGAGCTGGGGTTACAATGAGCAGTTCTTC. This codes for CASSVAASGSWGYNEQFF.

The chain joins TRBV2 to TRBJ1-5; 10 positions agree with TRBD1. The CDR3 spans 16 residues. After removal of 3 bases from V and 2 bases from J, the junction contained 4 bases not matched to a gene. CDR1 and CDR2 from the germline V gene are SNHLY and FYNNEI. CDR3 bases: TGTGCCAGCAGTGACCCTGGACAGGGGGGCAATCAGCCCCAGCATTTT. Amino acid sequence: CASSDPGQGGNQPQHF.

The genes are TRBV9 and TRBJ2-3, with TRBD2 as a possible D gene (7 bases). The CDR3 has 16 amino acids. Per the germline V gene, CDR1 is SGDLS and CDR2 is YYNGEE. V lost 4 bases, J lost 6 bases, and 21 bases lay in between. As DNA, the CDR3 is TGTGCCAGCAGCCCGAGAAGTAGGGGGGGCCCGGATACGCAGTATTTT. Protein: CASSPRSRGGPDTQYF.

The J gene is TRBJ2-3, the V gene TRBV9, with D unclear. The CDR3 totals 13 residues. Between the trimmed V and J ends, which lost 5 bases and 7 bases, there was a span of 14 bases. The germline V gene encodes CDR1 SGDLS and CDR2 YYNGEE. In nucleotides, the CDR3 is TGTGCCAGCAGTTTCGGCCTTTCCAATACGCAGTATTTT. Translating it yields CASSFGLSNTQYF.

The chain employs TRBV29-1 and TRBJ1-1; D ambiguous. The CDR3 is made up of 11 amino acids. Looked up from germline, CDR1 is SQVTM and CDR2 is ANQGSEA. Trimming pared 4 bases from V and 3 bases from J, leaving 6 bases between. This CDR3 reads CSVVRDTEAFF. CDR3 nucleotide sequence: TGCAGCGTTGTACGGGACACTGAAGCTTTCTTT.

V usage is TRBV7-9 and J usage is TRBJ2-1; TRBD1 aligns across 9 bases. The length of the CDR3 is 16 residues. V lost 5 bases and J lost 6; bases outside the gene matches: 11. CDR1 and CDR2 (germline): SEHNR, FQNEAQ (reference sequence). The CDR3 reads CASSGNRDRAVNEQFF. The CDR3 DNA sequence: TGTGCCAGCAGCGGAAACCGGGACAGGGCCGTCAATGAGCAGTTCTTC.

This chain connects TRBV2 to TRBJ1-6; 9 bases map to TRBD1. The CDR3 extends over 16 amino acids. Germline assignment: CDR1 SNHLY and CDR2 FYNNEI. Trimming removed 4 bases from V and 7 bases from J; junction bases left unmatched: 8. The CDR3 protein is CASSAQTGGSNSPLHF. CDR3 nucleotide sequence: TGTGCCAGCAGTGCCCAGACAGGGGGTTCGAATTCACCCCTCCACTTT.

The chain is built from TRBV7-8 and TRBJ2-3; 10 bases line up with TRBD2. The V gene's germline CDR1 is SGHVS and CDR2 FQNEAQ. The V and J ends lost 1 base and 2 bases, in that order; junction bases with no gene match: 6. The CDR3 is 17 residues long. CDR3 in DNA: TGTGCCAGCAGCTTAGAGGGAGCGGGAGGGATCACAGATACGCAGTATTTT. This sequence encodes CASSLEGAGGITDTQYF.

The chain is built from TRBV19 and TRBJ2-2; 9 bases match TRBD1. CDR1 and CDR2 (germline): LNHDA, SQIVND (reference sequence). The CDR3 spans 14 residues. V dropped 6 bases and J dropped 3; count of bases not matched to a gene: 2. Written as DNA, the CDR3 is TGTGCCAGTAGCAGACAGGGGGACACCGGGGAGCTGTTTTTT. It encodes CASSRQGDTGELFF.

The chain links TRBV2 to TRBJ1-5; D might be TRBD1 (5 bases). Trimming cost V 6 bases and J 2 bases, with 14 bases left between them. Looked up from germline, CDR1 is SNHLY and CDR2 is FYNNEI. CDR3 length: 15 amino acids. The CDR3 spells CASSADSGGNQPQHF. The CDR3, as DNA: TGTGCCAGCAGCGCAGACAGTGGAGGCAATCAGCCCCAGCATTTT. Combining the CDR3 with reference TRBV2 and TRBJ1-5 gives the whole variable domain EPEVTQTPSHQVTQMGQEVILRCVPISNHLYFYWYRQILGQKVEFLVSFYNNEISEKSEIFDDQFSVERPDGSNFTLKIRSTKLEDSAMYFCASSADSGGNQPQHFGDGTRLSIL.

The V gene is TRBV30, the J gene TRBJ2-1; 9 nucleotides match TRBD2. This CDR3 comprises 15 residues. V trimming: 4 bases; J trimming: 4 bases; junction bases outside the gene matches: 8. Germline V gives CDR1 GTSNPN, CDR2 SVGIG (reference sequence). The CDR3 sequence: CAWKEWLAGYNEQFF. CDR3 sequence (DNA): TGTGCCTGGAAAGAGTGGCTAGCGGGGTACAATGAGCAGTTCTTC.